Below are 12 T cell receptor beta chains sequenced from a single sample in a study of CD8 T cells in ankylosing spondylitis (dated by TCRdb to about 2017). Libraries were constructed by 5' RACE. The sample was run on an Illumina HiSeq 2500. TCRdb applied fastp at Q25 and MiXCR to the public reads, then kept only in-frame beta chains. When rows share a CDR3 protein, they turn into one entry using the most common DNA and genes. The sample table holds about 88,000 distinct CDR3 sequences, of which around 27% were seen once. The ten largest clonotypes hold over 50% of the sample. Sequencing was carried out using blood, either unsorted or a sorted T cell fraction (not recorded which). The receptors come from a male donor with ankylosing spondylitis or in good health (not recorded which).

The chain couples TRBV10-3 to TRBJ1-1; no firm D call. The CDR3 contains 12 residues. The germline V and J ends were trimmed by 2 bases and 5 bases, with 6 bases remaining between them. The germline V gene has CDR1 ENHRY and CDR2 SYGVKD. As DNA, the CDR3 is TGTGCCATCAGTGAGGCTGTAACTGAAGCTTTCTTT. Amino acids: CAISEAVTEAFF.

The V gene is TRBV10-3, the J gene TRBJ2-5; D not resolved. The CDR3 is 15 amino acids. V lost 3 bases to trimming and J lost 1 base, with 12 bases between them. CDR1 ENHRY and CDR2 SYGVKD come from the germline V gene. The CDR3 protein is CAISDGRPFQETQYF. CDR3 in DNA: TGTGCCATCAGTGATGGGCGCCCCTTCCAAGAGACCCAGTACTTC.

This chain uses TRBV7-6 with TRBJ2-2; D not resolved. CDR3 length equals 15 residues. Trimming cost V 4 bases and J 1 base, with 10 bases left between them. In germline, CDR1 is SGHVS, CDR2 FNYEAQ. Here the CDR3 reads CASSSSWVNTGELFF. The CDR3 coding sequence is TGTGCCAGCAGCTCTTCGTGGGTGAACACCGGGGAGCTGTTTTTT.

The J gene is TRBJ1-5, the V gene TRBV20-1; D gene uncertain. This CDR3 spans 14 amino acids. Germline-derived CDR1 and CDR2 are DFQATT and SNEGSKA (reference sequence). Trimming stripped 5 bases from V and 4 bases from J, with 15 bases between. The CDR3 bases are TGCAGTGCTGCTAACAGAGTCCAAAATCAGCCCCAGCATTTT. Translating it yields CSAANRVQNQPQHF.

There are many counts of this clonotype. The gene calls are TRBV12-3 or TRBV12-4 and TRBJ1-1; 8 bases are shared with TRBD1. This CDR3 comprises 14 residues. V was pared by 6 bases and J by 5 bases, with 8 bases of the junction left unmatched. The CDR3 DNA is TGTGCCAGCAGCTCCGACAGGGGAGAGACTGAAGCTTTCTTT. This encodes CASSSDRGETEAFF.

This rearrangement joins TRBV10-3 to TRBJ1-2; D remains unclear. V dropped 6 bases and J dropped 4 bases, with 15 bases sitting between them. Germline V gene sequence: CDR1 ENHRY, CDR2 SYGVKD. There are 14 residues in the CDR3. CDR3 region: CAIRALIGSYGYTF. CDR3 coding DNA: TGTGCCATCAGGGCGTTAATCGGGAGCTATGGCTACACCTTC.

The rearrangement links TRBV29-1 to TRBJ2-2, with D possibly matching TRBD2 (6 bases). The CDR3 is 13 amino acids. From germline, CDR1 is SQVTM and CDR2 ANQGSEA. V lost 6 bases to trimming and J lost 1 base, with 9 bases between them. The CDR3: CSVGSGNTGELFF. The CDR3 nucleotides read TGCAGCGTGGGTAGCGGGAACACCGGGGAGCTGTTTTTT.

This clonotype was detected many times. The CDR3 reads CASSEIGDGIQYF. CDR3 DNA: TGTGCCAGCTCCGAGATAGGGGACGGCATTCAGTACTTC. The chain links TRBV18 to TRBJ2-4; D tentatively fits TRBD1 or TRBD2 (5 bases each). Deletions cut 6 bases from V and 9 bases from J, with 15 bases between. CDR3 size: 13 residues. Germline V CDR1 and CDR2: KGHSH, LQKENI.

This chain links TRBV28 with TRBJ1-2; tentatively, D is TRBD1 (5 bases). Trimming removed 5 bases from V and 4 bases from J, with 11 bases in between. CDR3 size: 13 residues. Germline loops: CDR1 MDHEN, CDR2 SYDVKM. CDR3 residues: CASSQTEVYGYTF. DNA of the CDR3: TGTGCCAGCAGTCAGACAGAAGTCTATGGCTACACCTTC.

This clonotype is a singleton in its sample. This chain connects TRBV5-1 to TRBJ2-2; D call uncertain. The CDR3 runs 16 residues. Trimming took off 0 bases at V and 1 base at J, with 10 bases between the two ends. CDR1 and CDR2 from the germline V gene are SGHRS and YFSETQ. CDR3 nucleotides: TGCGCCAGCAGCTTGGCCGCGACCGGGAACACCGGGGAGCTGTTTTTT. Translating it yields CASSLAATGNTGELFF.

CDR3 DNA sequence: TGTGCCAGCAGCCTCGCGGACCTGTACCAAGAGACCCAGTACTTC. Amino acid sequence: CASSLADLYQETQYF. This chain uses TRBV14 with TRBJ2-5; no definite D call. Trimming left V 4 bases short and J 0 bases short, with 12 bases between. This CDR3 region has 15 residues. Germline assignment: CDR1 SGHDN and CDR2 FVKESK. The full variable domain, in which reference TRBV14 and TRBJ2-5 provide the parts outside the CDR3, is EAGVTQFPSHSVIEKGQTVTLRCDPISGHDNLYWYRRVMGKEIKFLLHFVKESKQDESGMPNNRFLAERTGGTYSTLKVQPAELEDSGVYFCASSLADLYQETQYFGPGTRLLVL.

This clonotype showed up just a few times. The chain links TRBV5-5 to TRBJ1-5, with D hard to call. Trimming stripped 2 bases from V and 5 bases from J, with 11 bases between. Germline-derived CDR1 and CDR2 are SGHKS and YYEKEE (reference sequence). The CDR3 runs 14 residues. CDR3 DNA sequence: TGTGCCAGCAGCTTCGAGATAGAGTATCAGCCCCAGCATTTT. Encoded protein: CASSFEIEYQPQHF.